This TCR beta chain emerged from a study of cytomegalovirus exposure and HLA in healthy donors. Looking at the study overall: Researchers previously reported finding some 110 million unique TCR beta sequences from roughly 180 million T cells.

Researchers ran the PCR with 60 Vbeta and 13 Jbeta primers. Here immunoSEQ multiplex PCR was the method, and the copy in TCRdb shows in-frame clones only, minus some. Of about 130,000 clones listed, 75% to 90% are singletons. Study findings and constraints: Most TCR beta V segments were productive about 90% or about 30% of the time in an earlier analysis.

This CDR3 region has 13 residues. The V end lost 7 bases, the J end lost 2 bases, and 10 bases lay between the germline ends. Germline values: CDR1 SNHLY, CDR2 FYNNEI. On this clone: Antigen unknown.

The donors, nominally healthy at sampling, likely had unrecorded immune exposures. The clonotype originates from a woman in her 30s in good health and CMV-seropositive. Source material: PBMCs. The chain carries TRBV2 and TRBJ2-3; tentatively, D is TRBD1 (6 bases). CDR3 DNA: TGTGCCAGCAACGGACAGAACACAGATACGCAGTATTTT. Translated: CASNGQNTDTQYF.